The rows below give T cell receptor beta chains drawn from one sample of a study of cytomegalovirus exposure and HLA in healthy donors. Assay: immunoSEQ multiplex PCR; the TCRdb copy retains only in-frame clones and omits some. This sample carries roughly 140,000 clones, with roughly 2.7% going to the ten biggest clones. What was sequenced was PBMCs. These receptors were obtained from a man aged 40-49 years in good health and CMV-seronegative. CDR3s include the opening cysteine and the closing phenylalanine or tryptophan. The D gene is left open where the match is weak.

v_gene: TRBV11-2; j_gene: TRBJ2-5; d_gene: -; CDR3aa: CASSLELALRETQYF
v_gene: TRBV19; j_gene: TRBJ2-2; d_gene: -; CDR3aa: CASSIEQGTGELFF
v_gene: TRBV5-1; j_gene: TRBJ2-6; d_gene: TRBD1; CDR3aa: CASSYTGTGVGSSGANVLTF
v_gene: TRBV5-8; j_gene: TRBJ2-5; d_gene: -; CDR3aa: CASSLGRATQYF
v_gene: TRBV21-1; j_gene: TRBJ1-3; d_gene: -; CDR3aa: CASSKVFQNTIYF
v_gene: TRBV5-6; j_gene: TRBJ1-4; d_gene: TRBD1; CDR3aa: CASSLGTGDEKLFF
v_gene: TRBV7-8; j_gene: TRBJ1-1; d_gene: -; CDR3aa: CASSPVEDTEAFF
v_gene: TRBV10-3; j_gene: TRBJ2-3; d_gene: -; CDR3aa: CAISPSTDTQYF
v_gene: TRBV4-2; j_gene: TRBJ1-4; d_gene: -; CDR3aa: CASSPTTNEKLFF
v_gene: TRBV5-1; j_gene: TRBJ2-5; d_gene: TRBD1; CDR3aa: CASSRRTGDQETQYF
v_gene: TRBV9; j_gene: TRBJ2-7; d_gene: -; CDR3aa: CASSVASEKNEQYF
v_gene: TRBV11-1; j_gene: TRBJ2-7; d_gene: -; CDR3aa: CASSLAGQPSYKQYF
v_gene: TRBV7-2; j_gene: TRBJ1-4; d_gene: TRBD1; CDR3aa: CASRSGTAPNEKLFF
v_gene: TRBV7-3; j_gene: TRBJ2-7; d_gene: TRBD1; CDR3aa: CASSMGQGGSYEQYF
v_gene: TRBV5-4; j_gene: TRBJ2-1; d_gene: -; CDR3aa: CASSLPSVDNEQFF
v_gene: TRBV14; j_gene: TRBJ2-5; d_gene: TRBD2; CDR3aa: CASSQGLRGGAQETQYF
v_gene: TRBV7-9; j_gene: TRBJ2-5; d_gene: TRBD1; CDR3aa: CASSLRQGIETQYF
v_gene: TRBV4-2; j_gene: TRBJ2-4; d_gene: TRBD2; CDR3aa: CASSPYQGVLAGQQNIQYF
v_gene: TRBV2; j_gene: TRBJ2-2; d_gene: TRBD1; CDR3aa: CASSGQGAVTGELFF
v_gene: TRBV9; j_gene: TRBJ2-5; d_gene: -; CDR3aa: CASSTNPRETQYF
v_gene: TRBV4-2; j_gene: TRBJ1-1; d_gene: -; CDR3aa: CASSQEAGIGTEAFF
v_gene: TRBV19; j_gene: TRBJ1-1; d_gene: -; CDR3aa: CASNLAGEAFF
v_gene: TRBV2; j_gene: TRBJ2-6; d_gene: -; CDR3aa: CASSRRGISGANVLTF
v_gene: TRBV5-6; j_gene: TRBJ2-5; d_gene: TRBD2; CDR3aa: CASSLALDSSGGIETQYF
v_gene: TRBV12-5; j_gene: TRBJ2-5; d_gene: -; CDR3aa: CASGAPGGTRRNQYF
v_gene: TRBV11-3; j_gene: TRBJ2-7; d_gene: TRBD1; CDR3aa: CASSPQGDMYEQYF
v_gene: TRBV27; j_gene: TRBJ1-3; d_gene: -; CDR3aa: CASSLGSDSGNTIYF
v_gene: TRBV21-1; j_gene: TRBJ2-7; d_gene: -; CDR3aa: CASSTSTGNRGYFEQYF
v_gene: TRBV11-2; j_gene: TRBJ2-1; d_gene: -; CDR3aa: CASSFLRRGTYNEQFF
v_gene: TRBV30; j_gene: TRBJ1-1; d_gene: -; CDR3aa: CAWSVRGKNTEAFF
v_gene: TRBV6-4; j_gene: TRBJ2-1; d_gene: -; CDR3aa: CASSAEVYNEQFF
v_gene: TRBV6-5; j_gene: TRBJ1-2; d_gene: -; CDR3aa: CASSLGTSGVYGYTF
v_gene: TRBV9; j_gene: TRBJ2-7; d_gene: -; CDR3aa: CASSVGGGAHYEQYF
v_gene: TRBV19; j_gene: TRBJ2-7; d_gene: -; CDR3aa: CASSMGDRSAYEQYF
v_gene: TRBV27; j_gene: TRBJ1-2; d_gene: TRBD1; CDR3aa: CASRPDRGHNGYTF
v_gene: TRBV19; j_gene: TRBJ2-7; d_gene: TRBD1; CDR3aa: CASRRRGLYNEQYF
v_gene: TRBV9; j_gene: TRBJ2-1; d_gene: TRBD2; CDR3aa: CASSVVDGGVWNEQFF
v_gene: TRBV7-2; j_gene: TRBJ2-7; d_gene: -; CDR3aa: CASSSQFDEQYF
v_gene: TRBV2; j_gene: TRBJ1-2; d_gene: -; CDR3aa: CASSPPAADYGYTF
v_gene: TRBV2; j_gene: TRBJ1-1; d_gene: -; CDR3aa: CASHVRTRNTEAFF
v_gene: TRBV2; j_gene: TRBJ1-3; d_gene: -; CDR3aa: CASSGQNSGNTIYF